This record covers a single T cell receptor beta chain. The antigen is unknown. This entry is derived from a study of identical twins. Points from the study as a whole: Fewer insertions marked abundant cord blood beta clonotypes; young adult naive trended weakly, memory not at all. Among monozygotic twins, out-of-frame TCR alpha sharing exceeded what models predicted.

CDR1 and CDR2 (germline): SGHAT, FQNNGV. The CDR3 extends over 15 amino acids. V lost 0 bases and J 3 bases, leaving 12 bases between the germline ends. Template switching (which added a universal primer site) was used, and cDNA carried unique molecular identifiers. MiXCR, applied by TCRdb to the 5' RACE reads, yields one record per CDR3 protein. This table has around 220,000 distinct CDR3 sequences, over 11% appearing once. Sequencing used memory (CD45RO+) T cells sorted from blood. The J gene is TRBJ2-7, the V gene TRBV11-2, with a tentative D call TRBD2 (5 bases). This receptor was identified in a woman younger than 30 in good health. The CDR3 DNA sequence: TGTGCCAGCAGCTTAGAGCCCCTCGAGGGCTACGAGCAGTACTTC. Protein sequence: CASSLEPLEGYEQYF.